Sequencing of this T cell receptor (beta chain) was carried out in a study of T cell changes during pregnancy in multiple sclerosis. The CDR3 covers 13 residues. V was shortened by 3 bases and J by 8 bases, with 13 bases between the two germline ends. The V gene's germline CDR1 is LNHDA and CDR2 SQIVND (reference sequence). Profiling relied on immunoSEQ multiplex PCR, and the TCRdb table lists in-frame clones only, not all of them. In the table there are more than 45,000 clones, roughly 93% of which are singletons. The sample in question was CD8+ T cells from peripheral blood mononuclear cells, obtained in the second trimester of pregnancy. This receptor was taken from a female donor with multiple sclerosis, enrolled in a pregnancy study. V and J are TRBV19 and TRBJ1-2, with a possible D match to TRBD1 (5 bases). The CDR3: CASSMGPEVGYTF. CDR3 sequence (DNA): TGTGCCAGTAGTATGGGGCCTGAGGTCGGCTACACCTTC.